This T cell receptor (beta chain) appears in the sequencing data of a study of shared clonotypes between healthy human individuals. The method was immunoSEQ multiplex PCR; TCRdb's version includes in-frame clones alone and lacks a portion of them. The sample consists of about 2.4 million clones, more than 80% of them appearing once. The CDR3 is made up of 14 amino acids. V lost 6 bases to trimming and J lost 1 base, with 14 bases between them. In germline, CDR1 is SQVTM, CDR2 ANQGSEA. The chain couples TRBV29-1 to TRBJ2-3, with D hard to call. This receptor was obtained from a man between 18 and 35 years old in good health. The sample consisted of naive CD4+ T cells sorted from blood. Subset in this sample: CD45RA+ positively selected. DNA for the CDR3: TGCAGCGTGGTTGCCCGGGCGGGCACAGATACGCAGTATTTT. Protein product: CSVVARAGTDTQYF.